This entry describes one T cell receptor beta chain. With 7 bases removed from V and 2 bases from J, the gap between germline ends came to 12 bases. Germline CDR1 MGHDK, CDR2 SYGVNS. CDR3 length equals 14 residues. A second PCR of 7 to 11 cycles used a sample-barcoded 5' primer and a J-beta primer mix. A single record per CDR3 protein comes from TCRdb applying MiXCR to the 5' RACE reads. Of approximately 790,000 distinct CDR3 sequences in the sample, 55% to 65% were seen once. The data originate from a study of blood T cells in healthy people across ages. The gene calls are TRBV25-1 and TRBJ1-5; D perhaps matches TRBD1 (5 bases). This TCR derives from a man younger than 45 in good health. The sequenced sample was blood. The CDR3 spells CASKSARGNQPQHF. The CDR3, as DNA: TGTGCCAGCAAGTCGGCCAGGGGCAATCAGCCCCAGCATTTT.